The text below deals with one TCR beta chain. The record originates from a study of blood T cell repertoires in COVID-19. Repertoires were generated with immunoSEQ multiplex PCR, while TCRdb's copy carries only in-frame clones and drops some. The repertoire holds about 260,000 clones, with around four fifths as singletons. J lost 3 bases, V lost 6 bases, and 5 bases had no gene match. Germline CDR1 SNHLY, CDR2 FYNNEI. The CDR3 extends over 15 amino acids. This chain uses TRBV2 with TRBJ1-6; 7 bases are shared with TRBD1. Input material: PBMCs or T cells enriched from blood (not recorded which). The receptor comes from a man in his thirties or forties with acute COVID-19. The CDR3 nucleotides read TGTGCCAGCAGGGACAGGAGAAACTATAATTCACCCCTCCACTTT. Translated: CASRDRRNYNSPLHF.